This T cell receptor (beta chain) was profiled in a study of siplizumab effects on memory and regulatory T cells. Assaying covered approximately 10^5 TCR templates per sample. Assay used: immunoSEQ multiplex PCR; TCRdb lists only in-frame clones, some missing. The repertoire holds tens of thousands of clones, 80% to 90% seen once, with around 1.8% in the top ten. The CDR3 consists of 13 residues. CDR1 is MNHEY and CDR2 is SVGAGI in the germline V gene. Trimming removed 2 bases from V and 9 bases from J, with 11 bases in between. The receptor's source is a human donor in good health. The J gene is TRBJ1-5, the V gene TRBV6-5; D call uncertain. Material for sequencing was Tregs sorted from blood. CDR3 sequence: CASSYEGGWPQHF. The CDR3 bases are TGTGCCAGCAGTTACGAGGGAGGTTGGCCCCAGCATTTT.